Listed below are T cell receptor beta chains from one sample, sequenced in a study of Graves' ophthalmopathy and Graves' hyperthyroidism. TCRdb redid the calling of the multiplex PCR reads with MiXCR, one entry per CDR3 protein. The top ten hold 3% to 4% of the sample, which has about 640,000 distinct CDR3 sequences, approximately 39% seen once. The specimen sequenced was peripheral blood. The receptors were sampled from an adult man with Graves' ophthalmopathy. Both conserved end residues are part of each CDR3. A D gene is named only where the DNA matches it firmly.

TRBJ1-6	TRBD1	TRBV20-1	CSAHGQGASPLHF
TRBJ1-1	.	TRBV29-1	CSGRGMNTEAFF
TRBJ2-7	.	TRBV7-9	CASSVLDGYEQYF
TRBJ2-5	.	TRBV14	CASSQVGGQETQYF
TRBJ2-7	TRBD2	TRBV25-1	CASSEAPGLAGEPSYEQYF
TRBJ1-1	.	TRBV7-2	CASSRNPGAEAFF
TRBJ1-1	.	TRBV12-3/TRBV12-4	CASTDKPYRSPANTEAFF
TRBJ1-1	TRBD1	TRBV25-1	CASGLVPGGVTEAFF
TRBJ2-7	.	TRBV10-3	CASTSSPLYEQYF
TRBJ1-5	.	TRBV29-1	CSLAGQPQHF
TRBJ2-3	.	TRBV9	CASSGGSGTSTDTQYF
TRBJ1-6	.	TRBV24-1	CATSASWQGNSPLHF
TRBJ2-2	.	TRBV6-4	CASSRDPSGELFF
TRBJ2-7	.	TRBV14	CASSQDPHPYEQYF
TRBJ2-5	TRBD1	TRBV29-1	CSFRDRGRETQYF
TRBJ1-4	.	TRBV3-1	CASSPPGASNEKLFF
TRBJ1-2	TRBD1	TRBV2	CASIAGTGGVGYTF
TRBJ2-5	TRBD1	TRBV2	CAMAGGQGRETQYF
TRBJ2-7	TRBD1	TRBV20-1	CSARVYMGTGPPYEQYF
TRBJ2-5	.	TRBV6-2/TRBV6-3	CASSYVVLGRETQYF
TRBJ1-1	.	TRBV10-3	CAISESDTDTEAFF
TRBJ1-6	.	TRBV3-1	CASSQNRQRGYNSPLHF
TRBJ2-7	TRBD1	TRBV2	CASSEGGQGLGEQYF
TRBJ1-1	.	TRBV20-1	CSASGVSDTEAFF
TRBJ2-7	TRBD1	TRBV7-7	CASGLGQGYEQYF
TRBJ1-1	.	TRBV19	CAREGGVTEAFF
TRBJ2-5	TRBD1	TRBV7-7	CASTSYSGTGVETQYF
TRBJ2-5	TRBD1	TRBV25-1	CASSERGTGTQYF
TRBJ1-1	.	TRBV20-1	CSASDTEAFF
TRBJ2-7	.	TRBV7-9	CASRGETWYEQYF
TRBJ2-5	TRBD2	TRBV7-9	CASSHGGMKEAQYF
TRBJ1-5	TRBD1	TRBV10-2	CASSESGRGHQPQHF
TRBJ2-5	.	TRBV7-2	CASSAQGGGQETQYF
TRBJ1-6	.	TRBV19	CAWSAPWGPESPLHF
TRBJ1-1	.	TRBV25-1	CASSKAFF
TRBJ1-6	.	TRBV7-9	CASSYGLVDSPLHF
TRBJ2-7	.	TRBV6-6	CASSYSRLTSYEQYF
TRBJ1-6	.	TRBV10-3	CASRSTGFNSPLHF
TRBJ2-3	.	TRBV2	CASTDANTDTQYF
TRBJ1-1	.	TRBV29-1	CSVGALGPLTEAFF
TRBJ2-3	TRBD1	TRBV10-3	CAISGAVPQGATDTQYF
TRBJ1-2	.	TRBV27	CASSLQLGGFGGYTF
TRBJ2-7	TRBD2	TRBV10-3	CASSPAREISYEQYF
TRBJ1-1	TRBD1	TRBV5-4	CASSLGTGQAFF
TRBJ2-7	.	TRBV4-1	CASSQDRVGSYSYEQYF
TRBJ2-7	TRBD1	TRBV10-3	CASSYRGQYDEQYF
TRBJ1-1	.	TRBV7-3	CASSLTQGHAEAFF
TRBJ1-1	TRBD1	TRBV29-1	CSVETGMNTEAFF
TRBJ2-7	.	TRBV29-1	CRPAGRAYEQYF
TRBJ1-1	.	TRBV5-4	CASSLGGDTANTEAFF
TRBJ1-1	.	TRBV7-8	CASSLVGRMNIEAFF
TRBJ1-1	.	TRBV19	CASSIDWGNTEAFF